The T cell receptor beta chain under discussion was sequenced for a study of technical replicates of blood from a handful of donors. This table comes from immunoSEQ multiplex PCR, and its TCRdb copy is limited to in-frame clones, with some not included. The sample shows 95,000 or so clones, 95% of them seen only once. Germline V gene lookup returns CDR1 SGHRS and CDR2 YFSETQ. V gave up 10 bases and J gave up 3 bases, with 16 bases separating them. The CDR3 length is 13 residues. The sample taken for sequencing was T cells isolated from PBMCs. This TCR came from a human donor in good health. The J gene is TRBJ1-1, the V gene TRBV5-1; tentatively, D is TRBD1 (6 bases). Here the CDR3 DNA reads TGCGCCTCGATGGACAGCTCCTACACTGAAGCTTTCTTT. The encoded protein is CASMDSSYTEAFF.